This T cell receptor beta chain was documented in a study of CD8 T cells in Susac syndrome. RNA totalling roughly 0.5 to 1 ug underwent reverse transcription with random hexamers. A single record per CDR3 protein comes from TCRdb applying MiXCR to the immunoSEQ multiplex PCR reads. The profile shows around 140,000 distinct CDR3 sequences, about 95% of them singletons. Trimming pared 6 bases from V and 7 bases from J, leaving 18 bases between. The germline CDR1 and CDR2 sequences are SQVTM and ANQGSEA. CDR3 length equals 14 residues. The authors negatively isolated CD8+ and CD4+ T cells and FACS-enriched TEMRA cells.

The clonotype originates from a human donor with multiple sclerosis. This chain connects TRBV29-1 to TRBJ2-2; possible D gene TRBD2, 6 bases. Sequenced: CD4+ T cells from PBMCs. The DNA of the CDR3 is TGCAGCGTCCAACCGGGACTGGGGTTCGGGGAGCTGTTTTTT. Translated, it gives CSVQPGLGFGELFF.